This T cell receptor (beta chain) is from a study of cytomegalovirus exposure and HLA in healthy donors (TCRdb year 2017). About the full investigation: An earlier analysis of several hundred of the donors reported roughly 270 Gb of sequence data and 100 million to 130 million unique TCR beta sequences from about 180 million T cells. Roughly 300 gigabases of sequencing data and some 85 million unique TCR sequences were included in an early release covering over 600 HLA-typed donors. Of the 300 to 400 genotyped donors, around 81% fell in the genetic ancestry cluster associated with self-reported Caucasian donors. The aim of the study was to test whether cataloging public T cell receptors could identify signatures of past pathogen exposure. The study profiled the T cell repertoires of 500 to 800 subjects by immunosequencing and related them to cytomegalovirus serostatus. In addition to the first cohort of hundreds of subjects, a separate validation cohort of approximately 130 different subjects was used. To predict cytomegalovirus infection status, the study combined high-throughput TCR immunosequencing, statistical association of individual TCRs with disease status, and machine learning. A later analysis re-analyzed previously published TCR beta repertoires from roughly 600 donors and added high-resolution HLA genotyping to study TCR occurrence patterns. The later analysis used no new phenotypic data to find candidate immune exposures, relying instead on TCR beta sequences and their occurrence across donors. An earlier analysis of around 540 of the donors applied high-throughput TCR beta sequencing to assess whether each TCR beta V gene segment acted as functional or pseudogenic. Donor age, sex, ethnicity and CMV serostatus were collected together with the repertoire data. Genome-wide SNP genotypes for about three fifths of the roughly 670 donors were used in a later genetic analysis, which treated that subset as a discovery cohort. All discovery cohort repertoires had been generated using a single sequencing platform. HLA typing covered class I and class II loci at four-digit resolution. The number of typed donors differed by locus: about 629-630 for A, B, C, DRB1 and DQB1; 500 to 550 for DQA1; 600 to 610 for DPA1; and some 430 for DPB1. Roughly five DR-DQ haplotypes were treated as single units for association and clustering because of strong linkage in the cohort. Among several hundred genotyped donors of the cohort, an average of approximately 240,000 unique TCR beta nucleotide sequences was sequenced per donor, of which approximately 18% were non-productive. Overall study results and their limits: Most TCR sequences were observed very rarely across donors, whereas some public TCRs were present in many individuals. Compared with equally common non-associated chains, HLA-associated TCR beta chains in a later analysis were more clonally expanded and had lower generation probabilities. An association between a missense DCLRE1C variant and V-gene and J-gene trimming of TCR beta chains was found in a later genetic analysis and replicated in an independent cohort. A later genetic analysis reported fewer N-insertions in productive TCRs among donors in an Asian-associated ancestry cluster than the approximately 670-donor mean. In a later analysis, TCR association rates were found to vary across HLA loci, with the most associated TCRs seen for DRB1 alleles and the fewest for HLA-C alleles. Specific HLA alleles were associated with over 15,000 TCR beta sequences at a false discovery rate of 0.05 in a later analysis. A cluster of highly shared sequence variants was judged likely to represent a technical artifact of the sequencing pipeline. Assigning TCR associations to individual alleles was difficult when HLA alleles, especially DR and DQ, strongly co-occurred. Because the 87-base-pair reads could not distinguish some IMGT-functional V segments, including TRBV6-2 and TRBV6-3, those segments were excluded. Because counts were too low, 15 or so rarely observed V segments, including chromosome 9 orphons, were excluded from the earlier analysis of 500 to 700 of the donors. According to a later analysis, most CMV-associated TCR beta chains appeared to be HLA-restricted, and the HLA associations seemed to be driven largely by CMV exposure. A further reported finding was that TCR beta sequences accurately predicted the HLA-A and HLA-B alleles for most subjects in the first cohort. An earlier analysis of approximately 540 of the donors showed that most TCR beta V segments appeared in productive rearrangements either about 87% or about 30% of the time, which broadly matched IMGT annotations. It was suggested by the authors that the approach could potentially be generalized to other disease states and immunological phenotypes. Because HLA typing was missing for some donors at each locus, association tests included only the typed subset. Correlated functional status among segregating V segments might be attributable to linkage disequilibrium, but an unknown experimental factor could not be ruled out. Presence/absence analyses assumed roughly uniform sequencing depth across donors, an assumption that may not hold. A few of the identified cytomegalovirus-associated TCR beta chains were confirmed in vitro to be specific for cytomegalovirus antigens. The only immune exposure information available for the cohort was CMV serostatus. The study gave a list of about 160 TCR beta chains associated with cytomegalovirus. Several of the top co-occurrence clusters appeared to be linked to parvovirus B19, influenza, CMV and Epstein-Barr virus, according to a later analysis. Cytomegalovirus status was reported to be diagnosed by the classifier with high specificity and sensitivity in both the original and validation cohorts. This cohort had only TCR beta chains sequenced, and the lack of alpha or paired-chain data limited which features could be detected.

This clone has a single count. There is no known antigen for this receptor. Within one base of it there is no much larger clone, and no base qualities were kept. The cohort consisted of some 670 healthy bone marrow donors. At the time of sampling, every cohort member was nominally healthy, though immune exposures that went unrecorded were likely present. The donor was CMV seropositive and belonged to the group of around 300 seropositive cohort members. A peripheral blood sample was provided by each donor, and peripheral blood mononuclear cells were used for TCR beta sequencing. Genomic DNA extraction from the blood cell samples was performed with the Qiagen DNeasy Blood Extraction Kit. The germline V gene (reference sequence) sets CDR1 to MNHNY and CDR2 to SVGAGI. V and J are trimmed by 6 bases and 5 bases, and the gene matches miss 10 bases of the junction. The cysteine opens and the phenylalanine closes a CDR3 of 16 amino acids. Just CDR3 DNA is preserved here, 48 bases in frame from base 1.

Library prep was done by the immunoSEQ multiplex PCR assay. For the multiplex PCR, a mixture combining 60 forward primers for TCR Vbeta segments and 13 reverse primers for TCR Jbeta segments was used. A multiplex PCR assay on genomic DNA amplified the CDR3 region of rearranged TCR beta genes. The amplified TCR beta libraries were sequenced on the Illumina HiSeq System as 87-base-pair reads. Per the original workflow: In a later analysis, tens of millions of unique TCR beta chains were counted across the approximately 640 repertoires, and roughly 10 million of these chains were shared by at least two donors. Raw reads were error-corrected and collapsed into unique sequences by a nearest-neighbor algorithm in which closely related sequences were merged to remove PCR and sequencing errors. Alignment of CDR3 sequences to IMGT reference sequences was used to assign V, D and J gene segments. For a sequence to be retained, a match of at least six nucleotides was required to both a V gene segment and a J gene segment. Rearrangements were classified as productive when the CDR3 lacked stop codons and remained in frame with V and J, and all other rearrangements were classified as non-productive. Following IMGT convention, CDR3 was defined as the stretch from the second conserved V-encoded cysteine up to the conserved J-encoded phenylalanine. The earlier analysis of about 500 of the donors excluded sequences that lacked an unambiguous match to a single V gene segment. In an earlier analysis of 500 to 750 of the donors, V segments were called functional above 56.7% productive rearrangements and were called segregating when the between-donor standard deviation exceeded 5%. A statistical classification framework was built for diagnosing cytomegalovirus status from the catalog of TCR beta chain sequences. A later analysis assigned V and J genes by comparing TCR nucleotide sequences with IMGT/GENE-DB human TR gene sequences. The TCRdist pipeline was used in a later analysis to assign CDR3 sequences and most-parsimonious VDJ recombination scenarios. A later analysis defined each TCR beta chain by its CDR3 amino acid sequence plus V-gene family, and excluded reads lacking a unique V-gene family. To address suspected cross-contamination and a sequencing artifact, a later analysis removed over 500 highly shared, low-generation-probability nucleotide sequences. For each public chain, a later analysis derived a clonal expansion index from normalized ranks of inferred template counts within each repertoire. A later analysis computed generation probabilities with a VDJ recombination model fitted to out-of-frame rearrangements, and checked the results against IGoR. A later analysis scored TCR-TCR, TCR-HLA and TCR-CMV co-occurrence with hypergeometric tests, applying a repertoire-size bias correction to TCR pairs. In a later analysis, false discovery rates were estimated by permuting HLA or CMV assignments 20 times. In a later analysis, co-occurring TCRs were grouped with DBSCAN, and TCRdist sequence similarity was added when clustering was performed within HLA-allele-positive subsets. For co-occurrence clustering, repertoires with fewer than 30,000 or more than 120,000 public chains were excluded, along with 4 to 6 repertoires with anomalous nucleotide sharing. TCRdb took over this immuneACCESS table, retaining in-frame rearrangements with V and J assigned. Such tables are incomplete; in checked studies, under half of the missing clones stem from an unresolved V gene, and the remainder is unexplained. The DNA was the basis for D and trimming; V, J and clone size are from that table. The sample yields roughly 120,000 clones; around 70% were counted once. The biggest ten clones account for 6.5% to 9% of the sample.

The source material was PBMCs. This TCR derives from a woman aged 40 to 50 in good health and CMV-seropositive. The chain is assembled from TRBV6-6 and TRBJ1-5; 10 nucleotides in the junction match TRBD1. The DNA sequence is as follows: TGTGCCAGCAGCCTAGTAGTGGACAGGGGGGATCAGCCCCAGCATTTT. This is translated as CASSLVVDRGDQPQHF.